This T cell receptor beta chain was recovered during a study of blood T cell repertoires in COVID-19. Study details: Acute and convalescent COVID-19 specimens originated in the United States, Italy and Spain. The analysed material was cDNA or gDNA that came from T cells, B-cell-depleted T cells, or PBMCs.

This clone has just a few counts. As handled by the study authors: From reference gene primer amplification, estimates of nucleated cell counts were derived. This table comes from immunoSEQ multiplex PCR, and its TCRdb copy is limited to in-frame clones, with some not included. Clonal size and the V and J genes are those of that table, whereas D and trimming came from the DNA. This sample has tens of thousands of clones, with just over 85% found just once. The CDR3 contains 15 residues. V lost 2 bases to trimming and J lost 6 bases; unmatched junction nucleotides: 4. CDR1 and CDR2 (germline): MNHEY, SMNVEV (reference sequence).

Sequenced input: peripheral blood. The receptor's source is a human donor in a cohort sampled during active COVID-19. This sequence joins TRBV27 and TRBJ1-6, with 7 bases fitting TRBD1. CDR3 bases: TGTGCCAGCAGTTTAGGATCAGGGGGTAATTCACCCCTCCACTTT. Encoded protein: CASSLGSGGNSPLHF.